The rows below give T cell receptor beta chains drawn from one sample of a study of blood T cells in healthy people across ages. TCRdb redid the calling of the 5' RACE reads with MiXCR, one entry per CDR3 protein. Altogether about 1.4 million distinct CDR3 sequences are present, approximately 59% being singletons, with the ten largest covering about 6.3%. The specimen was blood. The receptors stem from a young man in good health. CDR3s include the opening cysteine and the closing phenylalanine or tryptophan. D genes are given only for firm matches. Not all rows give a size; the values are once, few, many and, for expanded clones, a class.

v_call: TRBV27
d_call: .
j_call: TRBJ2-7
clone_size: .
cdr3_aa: CASSHLTGTVDEQYF
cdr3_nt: TGTGCCAGCAGTCACCTCACAGGGACGGTGGACGAGCAGTACTTC

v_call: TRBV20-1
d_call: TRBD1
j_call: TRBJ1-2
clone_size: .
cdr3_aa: CSARDLEGGGANGYTF
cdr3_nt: TGCAGTGCTAGAGATCTTGAAGGAGGGGGCGCAAATGGCTACACCTTC

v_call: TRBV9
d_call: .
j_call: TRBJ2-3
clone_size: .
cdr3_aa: CASSVGKRERIATDTQYF
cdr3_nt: TGTGCCAGCAGCGTAGGCAAGAGGGAGCGGATCGCCACAGATACGCAGTATTTT

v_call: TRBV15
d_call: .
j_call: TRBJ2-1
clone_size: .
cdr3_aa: CATSRDHSARVEQFF
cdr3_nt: TGTGCCACCAGCAGAGATCATTCAGCCAGGGTTGAGCAGTTCTTC

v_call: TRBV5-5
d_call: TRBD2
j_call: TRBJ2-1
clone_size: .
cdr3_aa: CASSLNPEREVYNEQFF
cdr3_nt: TGTGCCAGCAGCTTGAATCCCGAGCGGGAGGTTTACAATGAGCAGTTCTTC

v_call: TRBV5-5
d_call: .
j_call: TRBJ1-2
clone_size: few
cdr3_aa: CASSPQGRTNYGYTF
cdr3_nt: TGTGCCAGCAGCCCTCAGGGACGGACCAACTATGGCTACACCTTC

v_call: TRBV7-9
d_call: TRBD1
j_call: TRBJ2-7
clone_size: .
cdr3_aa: CASRANRGEQYF
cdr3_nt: TGTGCCAGCAGAGCCAACAGGGGCGAGCAGTACTTC

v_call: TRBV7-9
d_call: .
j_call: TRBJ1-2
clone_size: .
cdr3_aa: CASSPKDSIVLYGYTF
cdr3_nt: TGTGCCAGCAGCCCGAAGGACAGTATTGTGCTTTATGGCTACACCTTC

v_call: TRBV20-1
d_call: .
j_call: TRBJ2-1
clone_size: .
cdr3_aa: CSARVFRFNEQFF
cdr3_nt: TGCAGTGCTAGAGTCTTTAGATTCAATGAGCAGTTCTTC

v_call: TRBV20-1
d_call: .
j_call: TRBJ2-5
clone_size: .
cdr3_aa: CSARDPSPEMREQYF
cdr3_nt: TGCAGTGCTAGAGACCCTAGCCCGGAGATGAGGGAGCAGTACTTC

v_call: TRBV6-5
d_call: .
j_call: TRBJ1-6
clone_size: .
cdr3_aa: CASSYSLRVTYNSPLHF
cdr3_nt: TGTGCCAGCAGTTACTCGTTGAGGGTCACCTATAATTCACCCCTCCACTTT

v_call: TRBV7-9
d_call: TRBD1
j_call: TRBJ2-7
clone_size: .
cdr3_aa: CASSVDRGLSYEQYF
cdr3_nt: TGTGCCAGCAGCGTCGACAGGGGGCTCTCCTACGAGCAGTACTTC

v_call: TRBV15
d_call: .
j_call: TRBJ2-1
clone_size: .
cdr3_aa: CATSKGNEQFF
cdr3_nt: TGTGCCACCAGCAAGGGGAATGAGCAGTTCTTC

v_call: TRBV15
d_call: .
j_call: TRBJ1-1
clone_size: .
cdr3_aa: CATSRAGSRTEAFF
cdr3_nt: TGTGCCACCAGCAGAGCGGGCAGTCGTACTGAAGCTTTCTTT

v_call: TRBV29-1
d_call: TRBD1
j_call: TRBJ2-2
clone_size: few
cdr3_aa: CSAQQGAQPGELFF
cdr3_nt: TGCAGCGCACAACAGGGGGCGCAACCCGGGGAGCTGTTTTTT

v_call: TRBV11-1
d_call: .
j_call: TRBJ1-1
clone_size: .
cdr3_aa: CASSLRSRGTEAFF
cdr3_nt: TGTGCCAGCAGCTTAAGAAGCCGGGGGACTGAAGCTTTCTTT

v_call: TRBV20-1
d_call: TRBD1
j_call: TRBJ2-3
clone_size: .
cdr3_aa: CSAATGDVATDTQYF
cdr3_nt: TGCAGTGCAGCGACAGGGGATGTCGCCACAGATACGCAGTATTTT

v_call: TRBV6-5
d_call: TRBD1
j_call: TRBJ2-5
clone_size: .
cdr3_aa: CASSTGGMQTQYF
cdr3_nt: TGTGCCAGCAGTACAGGGGGCATGCAGACCCAGTACTTC

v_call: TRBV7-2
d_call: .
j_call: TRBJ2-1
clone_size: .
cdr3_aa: CASSSQSGSVNEQFF
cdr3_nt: TGTGCCAGCAGCTCTCAAAGTGGGAGTGTCAATGAGCAGTTCTTC

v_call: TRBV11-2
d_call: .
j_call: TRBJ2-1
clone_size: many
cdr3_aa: CASSLVGTEQFF
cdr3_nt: TGTGCCAGCAGCTTAGTCGGTACTGAGCAGTTCTTC

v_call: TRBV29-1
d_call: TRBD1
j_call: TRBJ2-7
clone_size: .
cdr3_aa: CSARLTGGQSEQYF
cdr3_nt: TGCAGCGCCCGACTAACAGGGGGACAGAGCGAGCAGTACTTC

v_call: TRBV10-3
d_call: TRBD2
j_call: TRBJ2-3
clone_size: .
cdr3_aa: CAISEAGGQTDTQYF
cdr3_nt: TGTGCCATCAGTGAGGCGGGGGGGCAGACAGATACGCAGTATTTT

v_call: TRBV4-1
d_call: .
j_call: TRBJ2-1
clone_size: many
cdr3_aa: CASSQDRNEQFF
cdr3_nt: TGTGCCAGCAGCCAAGATCGCAATGAGCAGTTCTTC

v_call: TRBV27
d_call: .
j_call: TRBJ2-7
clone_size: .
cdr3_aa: CASSFATGYSYEQYF
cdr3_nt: TGTGCCAGCAGTTTCGCAACAGGCTACTCCTACGAGCAGTACTTC

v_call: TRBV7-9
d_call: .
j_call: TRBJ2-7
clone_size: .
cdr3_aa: CASSVGGGTPYEQYF
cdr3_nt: TGTGCCAGCAGCGTTGGAGGGGGTACCCCCTACGAGCAGTACTTC

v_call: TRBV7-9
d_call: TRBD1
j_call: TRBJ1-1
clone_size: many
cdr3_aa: CASSVGQGNTEAFF
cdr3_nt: TGTGCCAGCAGTGTGGGACAGGGGAACACTGAAGCTTTCTTT

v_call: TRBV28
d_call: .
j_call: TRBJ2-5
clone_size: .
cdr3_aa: CASSTSTGEETQYF
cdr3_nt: .

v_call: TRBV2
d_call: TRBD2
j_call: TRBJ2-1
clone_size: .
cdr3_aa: CASSERTSGMARNEQFF
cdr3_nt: TGTGCCAGCAGTGAAAGGACTAGCGGGATGGCTCGGAATGAGCAGTTCTTC

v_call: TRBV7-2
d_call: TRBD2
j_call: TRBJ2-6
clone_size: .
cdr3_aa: CASSSLAGVNSGANVLTF
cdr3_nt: TGTGCCAGCAGCTCATTAGCGGGGGTGAACTCTGGGGCCAACGTCCTGACTTTC

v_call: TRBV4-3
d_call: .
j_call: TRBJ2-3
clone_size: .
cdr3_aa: CASSQDRTGRDTQYF
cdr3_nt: TGCGCCAGCAGCCAAGATCGAACAGGCCGAGATACGCAGTATTTT

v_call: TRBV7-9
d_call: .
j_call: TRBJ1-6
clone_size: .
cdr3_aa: CASSANGGPLHF
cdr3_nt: TGTGCCAGCAGTGCTAACGGGGGACCCCTCCACTTT

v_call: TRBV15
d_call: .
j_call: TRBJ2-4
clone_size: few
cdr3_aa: CATSRDGGAIQYF
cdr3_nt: TGTGCCACCAGCAGAGATGGTGGAGCCATTCAGTACTTC

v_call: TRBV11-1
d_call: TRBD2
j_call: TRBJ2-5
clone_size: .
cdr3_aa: CASSTRTSGSSGDSYQETQYF
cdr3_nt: TGTGCCAGCAGCACCCGGACTAGTGGGAGCTCGGGTGATTCGTACCAAGAGACCCAGTACTTC

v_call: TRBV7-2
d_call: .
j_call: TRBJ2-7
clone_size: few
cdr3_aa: CASSLAQVTYEQYF
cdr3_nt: TGTGCCAGCAGCTTAGCGCAGGTTACCTACGAGCAGTACTTC

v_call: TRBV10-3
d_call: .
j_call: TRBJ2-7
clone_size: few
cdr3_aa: CAISEGDKTYEQYF
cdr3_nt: TGTGCCATCAGTGAGGGAGACAAAACCTACGAGCAGTACTTC

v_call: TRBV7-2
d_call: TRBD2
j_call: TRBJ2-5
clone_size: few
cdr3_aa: CASSLTLAGGPQKETQYF
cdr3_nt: TGTGCCAGCAGCTTAACACTAGCGGGAGGGCCACAAAAAGAGACCCAGTACTTC

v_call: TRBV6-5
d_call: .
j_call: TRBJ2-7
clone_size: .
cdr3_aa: CASSLSSRSYEQYF
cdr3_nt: TGTGCCAGCAGTCTTTCTAGCAGATCCTACGAGCAGTACTTC

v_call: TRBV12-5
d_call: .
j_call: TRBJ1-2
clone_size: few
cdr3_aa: CASGLVTHGYTF
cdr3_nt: TGTGCTAGTGGTTTGGTAACTCACGGCTACACCTTC